This T cell receptor (beta chain) was captured in a study of blood T cells in healthy people across ages. Isolation per sample recovered at least 6.5 million PBMCs. Each sample yielded at least 6 micrograms of PBMC total RNA. The CDR3 runs 16 residues. Germline CDR1 and CDR2: SGHRS and YFSETQ. The trim removed 4 bases at V and 5 bases at J, leaving 10 bases unmatched. The study's findings and limits: Estimated diversity across one million T cells was deemed an underestimate. Compared with aged donors, long-lived donors showed fewer expanded clones, suggesting selection.

Using a J-beta primer mix together with a sample-barcoded 5' primer, a second PCR was run for about 7 to 12 cycles. Each CDR3 protein is one row after TCRdb ran MiXCR on the 5' RACE reads. Counted here are almost 300,000 distinct CDR3 sequences, 25% to 30% occurring once; the ten biggest clones make up 25% to 35%. As for this clonotype: Its antigen is as yet unknown.

The rearrangement joins TRBV5-1 to TRBJ1-4, with 8 bases that match TRBD1. Sequencing was carried out using blood. The sequence came from a woman between 65 and 79 years old in good health. Here the CDR3 DNA reads TGCGCCAGCAGCACCAACGGACAGGGCGAAAATGAAAAACTGTTTTTT. Its protein product is CASSTNGQGENEKLFF.